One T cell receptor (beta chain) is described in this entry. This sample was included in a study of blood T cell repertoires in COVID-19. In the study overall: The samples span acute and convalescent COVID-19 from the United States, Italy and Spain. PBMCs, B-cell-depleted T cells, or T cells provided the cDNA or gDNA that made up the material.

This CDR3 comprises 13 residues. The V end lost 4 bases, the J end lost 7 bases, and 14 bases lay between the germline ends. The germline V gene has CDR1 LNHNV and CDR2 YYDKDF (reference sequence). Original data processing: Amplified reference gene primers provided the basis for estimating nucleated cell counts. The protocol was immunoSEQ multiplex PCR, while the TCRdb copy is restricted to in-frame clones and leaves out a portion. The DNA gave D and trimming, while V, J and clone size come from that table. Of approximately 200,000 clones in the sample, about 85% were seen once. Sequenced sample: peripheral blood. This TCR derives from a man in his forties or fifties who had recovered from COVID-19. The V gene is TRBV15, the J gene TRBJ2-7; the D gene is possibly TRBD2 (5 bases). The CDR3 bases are TGTGCCACCAGCATAAACAGTCCGGGGGAGCAGTACTTC. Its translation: CATSINSPGEQYF.